This section outlines one T cell receptor (beta chain) sequence together with its context. The data were obtained in a study of blood T cell repertoires in COVID-19. Looking at the study overall: Samples came from the United States, Italy and Spain, spanning acute and convalescent COVID-19. PBMCs, B-cell-depleted T cells, or T cells provided the cDNA or gDNA that made up the material.

The ends lost 0 bases at V and 5 bases at J; junction bases unmatched: 7. Germline CDR1 is SQVTM and CDR2 is ANQGSEA. This CDR3 has 16 amino acids. In the original processing: Scientists estimated how many nucleated cells there were by amplifying reference gene primers. TCRdb's copy holds only in-frame clones and misses some; the assay was immunoSEQ multiplex PCR. V and J calls and clone size come straight from that table; D and trimming were deduced from the DNA. The sample lists more than 20,000 clones, roughly nine tenths seen once, with just over 5% in the top ten. The sequenced sample consisted of peripheral blood. The origin of this receptor is a man aged 45 to 65 with active COVID-19. V gene TRBV29-1 combines with J gene TRBJ2-5; 12 bases are a match to TRBD1. CDR3 DNA sequence: TGCAGCGTTGAAGATCCTGGGACAGGGGGCGAGGAGACCCAGTACTTC. It encodes CSVEDPGTGGEETQYF.